The 19 T cell receptor beta chains below all came from one sample that was sequenced in a study of shared clonotypes between healthy human individuals. The assay was immunoSEQ multiplex PCR, and TCRdb's table has in-frame clones only and misses some. The data hold 660,000 or so clones, with roughly 95% observed a single time. The naive CD8 subset, CD45RO-negative cells positively selected for CCR7, excluded terminally differentiated effector memory CD45RA+ cells. Sample: naive CD8+ T cells sorted from blood. These receptors all stem from a woman in her 30s in good health.

The rearrangement links TRBV9 to TRBJ2-7; 9 bases fit TRBD1. The CDR3 is made up of 15 amino acids. After removal of 1 base from V and 1 base from J, the junction contained 3 bases not matched to a gene. CDR1 SGDLS and CDR2 YYNGEE come from the germline V gene. CDR3 region: CASSVSGQGSYEQYF. The CDR3 DNA sequence: TGTGCCAGCAGCGTATCAGGACAGGGGTCCTACGAGCAGTACTTC.

This CDR3 reads CSAERKRGSYNEQFF. The CDR3 DNA is TGCAGCGCCGAAAGGAAGCGTGGGTCCTACAATGAGCAGTTCTTC. The V call is TRBV29-1, the J call TRBJ2-1; the D is unclear. The CDR3 length is 15 residues. The V gene's germline CDR1 is SQVTM and CDR2 ANQGSEA. V dropped 7 bases and J dropped 1 base, with 17 bases sitting between them.

V and J are TRBV19 and TRBJ1-1, with a tentative D call TRBD1 (5 bases). CDR1 and CDR2 from the germline V gene are LNHDA and SQIVND (reference sequence). V was cut by 2 bases and J by 7 bases, with 23 bases left in between. This CDR3 is 17 amino acids long. In DNA, the CDR3 is TGTGCCAGTAGTATATCCCCAGGCCAGGGTCAATTGGATGAAGCTTTCTTT. Translation: CASSISPGQGQLDEAFF. Drawing the rest from reference TRBV19 and TRBJ1-1, the complete variable domain is DGGITQSPKYLFRKEGQNVTLSCEQNLNHDAMYWYRQDPGQGLRLIYYSQIVNDFQKGDIAEGYSVSREKKESFPLTVTSAQKNPTAFYLCASSISPGQGQLDEAFFGQGTRLTVV.

J is TRBJ1-2 and V is TRBV2; D is unclear. The germline CDR1 and CDR2 sequences are SNHLY and FYNNEI. This CDR3 comprises 12 residues. V was clipped by 4 bases and J by 12 bases, with 15 bases between them. CDR3 bases: TGTGCCAGCAGTGTGAGGTATGGAGAGGACACCTTC. It codes for CASSVRYGEDTF.

The chain recombines TRBV27 with TRBJ2-1; maybe TRBD2 (6 bases). CDR1 MNHEY and CDR2 SMNVEV come from the germline V gene (reference sequence). This CDR3 contains 15 residues. V dropped 8 bases and J dropped 8 bases, with 22 bases sitting between them. CDR3: CASANTGLPGDEQFF. CDR3 nucleotide sequence: TGTGCCAGCGCAAACACGGGACTCCCCGGAGATGAGCAGTTCTTC.

The chain is built from TRBV27 and TRBJ1-5; possibly TRBD1 for D (5 bases). The CDR3 totals 14 residues. V lost 5 bases and J 4 bases, leaving 12 bases between the germline ends. CDR1 is MNHEY, CDR2 SMNVEV, per germline (reference sequence). In DNA, the CDR3 is TGTGCCAGCAGTCCAGACAGAAATAATCAGCCCCAGCATTTT. This translates into CASSPDRNNQPQHF.

The J gene is TRBJ2-7, the V gene TRBV27, with D unclear. Germline V gene data show CDR1 as MNHEY and CDR2 as SMNVEV (reference sequence). This CDR3 comprises 13 residues. With 8 bases removed from V and 2 bases from J, the gap between germline ends came to 13 bases. CDR3 nucleotides: TGTGCCAGCGCCCTCGGCCCGGCCTACGAGCAGTACTTC. It translates to CASALGPAYEQYF.

The chain joins TRBV4-2 to TRBJ1-1; D unclear. This CDR3 is built from 16 residues. From germline, CDR1 is LGHNA and CDR2 YNFKEQ. Trimming removed 0 bases from V and 1 base from J, with 12 bases in between. Written as DNA, the CDR3 is TGTGCCAGCAGCCAAGATTTTACAGCAGAGAACACTGAAGCTTTCTTT. It translates to CASSQDFTAENTEAFF.

The rearrangement links TRBV4-1 to TRBJ1-3; D is unclear. Looked up from germline, CDR1 is MGHRA and CDR2 is YSYEKL. Trimming removed 1 base at V and 5 bases at J, with 9 bases between. The CDR3 sequence is 14 residues long. DNA for the CDR3: TGCGCCAGCAGCCAAGTGGGCATCCGAAACACCATATATTTT. This codes for CASSQVGIRNTIYF.

The J gene is TRBJ2-7, the V gene TRBV20-1, with D hard to call. CDR1 and CDR2 (germline): DFQATT, SNEGSKA (reference sequence). This CDR3 is 11 amino acids long. Trimming removed 6 bases from V and 6 bases from J, with 12 bases in between. DNA of the CDR3: TGCAGTGCCCTAATCTGGGGCGAGCAGTACTTC. Translation gives CSALIWGEQYF.

This chain uses TRBV28 with TRBJ1-1, with D perhaps TRBD1 (5 bases). This CDR3 contains 17 residues. Trimming cost V 3 bases and J 1 base, with 18 bases left between them. The germline V gene encodes CDR1 MDHEN and CDR2 SYDVKM. The CDR3 is CASSFIRGQAGNTEAFF. The CDR3 DNA reads as TGTGCCAGCAGTTTTATCCGGGGCCAAGCGGGGAACACTGAAGCTTTCTTT. The full variable domain, completed using reference TRBV28 and TRBJ1-1, is DVKVTQSSRYLVKRTGEKVFLECVQDMDHENMFWYRQDPGLGLRLIYFSYDVKMKEKGDIPEGYSVSREKKERFSLILESASTNQTSMYLCASSFIRGQAGNTEAFFGQGTRLTVV.

V gene TRBV19 combines with J gene TRBJ2-7, with 13 bases fitting TRBD2. Germline values: CDR1 LNHDA, CDR2 SQIVND (reference sequence). This CDR3 contains 16 residues. V was pared by 5 bases and J by 1 base, with 5 bases of the junction left unmatched. CDR3 protein: CASSPGLAGRSYEQYF. CDR3 sequence (DNA): TGTGCCAGTAGTCCGGGACTAGCGGGAAGGTCCTACGAGCAGTACTTC.

The chain is built from TRBV5-6 and TRBJ2-5; D is possibly TRBD2 (6 bases). The V end was cut by 4 bases, the J end by 5 bases, with 12 bases between. Germline V gives CDR1 SGHDT, CDR2 YYEEEE. The CDR3 has 13 residues. Here the CDR3 reads CASSTTSRETQYF. CDR3 DNA: TGTGCCAGCAGCACTACTAGCAGGGAGACCCAGTACTTC.

The CDR3 loop reads CASSEPIVGASYEQYF. The CDR3 bases are TGTGCCAGCAGTGAGCCAATAGTAGGAGCATCCTACGAGCAGTACTTC. The rearrangement joins TRBV25-1 to TRBJ2-7, with no clear D. Trimming took 3 bases from V and 1 from J, leaving 16 bases between them. Germline V lookup: CDR1 MGHDK, CDR2 SYGVNS. The CDR3 has 16 amino acids.

This clone was seen once. V and J are TRBV28 and TRBJ1-2; 12 nucleotides line up with TRBD1. The V gene's germline CDR1 is MDHEN and CDR2 SYDVKM. The CDR3 length is 16 residues. V gave up 8 bases and J gave up 6 bases; unmatched junction bases: 13. CDR3 in amino acids: CASGGLGQGAVNGYTF. In DNA form, the CDR3 reads TGTGCCAGCGGAGGACTGGGACAGGGGGCGGTTAATGGCTACACCTTC.

This chain joins TRBV2 and TRBJ2-7; D is undetermined. Germline V gene data show CDR1 as SNHLY and CDR2 as FYNNEI. Trimming removed 1 base at V and 6 bases at J, with 13 bases between. The CDR3 is made up of 14 amino acids. The DNA of the CDR3 is TGTGCCAGCAGTGAAGGCCTATCTGGACGCGAGCAGTACTTC. This gives the protein CASSEGLSGREQYF.

This chain uses TRBV6-8 with TRBJ1-1; D call uncertain. The ends were cut back, 5 bases at V and 6 bases at J, with 7 bases in the middle. Germline-derived CDR1 and CDR2 are MNHGY and SAAAGT. This CDR3 is 11 amino acids long. The CDR3 DNA is TGTGCCAGCAGTGGAGCAGCTGAAGCTTTCTTT. Amino acid sequence: CASSGAAEAFF.

This rearrangement joins TRBV28 to TRBJ1-2; D possibly corresponds to TRBD1 (6 bases). The CDR3 loop spans 18 amino acids. Trimming cost V 2 bases and J 3 bases, with 22 bases left between them. CDR1 MDHEN and CDR2 SYDVKM come from the germline V gene. CDR3 sequence reads: CASSLRGGSPSSDYGYTF. The CDR3 nucleotides are TGTGCCAGCAGTTTAAGGGGGGGGTCGCCAAGCTCGGACTATGGCTACACCTTC.

The chain is built from TRBV9 and TRBJ2-1; D is perhaps TRBD2 (5 bases). CDR3 size: 17 residues. Looked up from germline, CDR1 is SGDLS and CDR2 is YYNGEE. V dropped 4 bases and J dropped 1 base, with 18 bases sitting between them. The CDR3 here is CASSPHPLGKSYNEQFF. The CDR3 DNA follows: TGTGCCAGCAGCCCCCACCCACTAGGAAAGTCCTACAATGAGCAGTTCTTC. The entire variable domain, with the rest obtained from reference TRBV9 and TRBJ2-1, is as follows: DSGVTQTPKHLITATGQRVTLRCSPRSGDLSVYWYQQSLDQGLQFLIQYYNGEERAKGNILERFSAQQFPDLHSELNLSSLELGDSALYFCASSPHPLGKSYNEQFFGPGTRLTVL.